The 19 T cell receptor beta chains below come from one sample, sequenced in a study of beta chain features in type 1 diabetes. These TCRs' antigens remain unknown. Study-wide results and limits: Shortening that was moderate but significant affected the TCRB CDR3s of Type 1 diabetes patients in all four CD4+ subsets.

The isolated RNA, all of it, was reverse transcribed, so expressed TCRB transcripts were what got sequenced. Repertoires were generated with immunoSEQ multiplex PCR, while TCRdb's copy carries only in-frame clones and drops some. The table has roughly 340,000 clones, approximately 13% seen once. The sequenced material came from naive CD4+ T cells from blood. The origin of the receptors is a woman aged 18-29 years with type 1 diabetes.

V usage is TRBV18 and J usage is TRBJ1-2; D possibly corresponds to TRBD1 (6 bases). V was clipped by 6 bases and J by 4 bases, with 12 bases between them. CDR3 length: 13 residues. The germline V gene has CDR1 KGHSH and CDR2 LQKENI. The CDR3 DNA reads TGTGCCAGCTCCCCGGGGGGGCTCTATGGCTACACCTTC. This codes for CASSPGGLYGYTF.

V is TRBV9 and J is TRBJ2-3; perhaps TRBD2 as D (6 bases). Looked up from germline, CDR1 is SGDLS and CDR2 is YYNGEE. This CDR3 region has 13 residues. Trimming shortened V by 4 bases and J by 11 bases, and 17 bases separated the two germline ends. The CDR3 coding sequence is TGTGCCAGCAGCCCGCGGCCGGGGGTCAGGCAGTATTTT. Amino acids: CASSPRPGVRQYF.

This clone was counted between two and nine times. The gene calls are TRBV5-6 and TRBJ2-1; 8 nucleotides line up with TRBD2. Germline V CDR1 and CDR2: SGHDT, YYEEEE. The CDR3 is 13 residues long. The V gene end was trimmed by 4 bases and the J gene end by 6 bases; junction bases not matched to a gene: 3. CDR3 residues: CASSLGRVNEQFF. The CDR3 nucleotides are TGTGCCAGCAGCCTCGGGAGGGTCAATGAGCAGTTCTTC.

The CDR3 DNA is TGTGCCAGCTCACCAAGCCCAGGGGGATACGAGCAGTACTTC. Translation: CASSPSPGGYEQYF. The V call is TRBV18, the J call TRBJ2-7, with 7 bases lining up with TRBD1. CDR3 length: 14 residues. CDR1 is KGHSH, CDR2 LQKENI, per germline. With V trimmed by 2 bases and J by 4 bases, 5 bases remained unmatched.

The CDR3 coding sequence is TGCGCCAGCAGCTTGGGACTAGCCGCGGCAAGTGAGCAGTTCTTC. Translation: CASSLGLAAASEQFF. The chain links TRBV5-1 to TRBJ2-1; 7 positions agree with TRBD2. The V gene's germline CDR1 is SGHRS and CDR2 YFSETQ. CDR3 length equals 15 residues. V shed 0 bases, J shed 9 bases, and the junction held 9 bases outside the gene matches.

The chain couples TRBV7-2 to TRBJ1-3, with D uncertain. V was clipped by 5 bases and J by 4 bases, with 9 bases between them. The CDR3 consists of 13 residues. The V gene's germline CDR1 is SGHTA and CDR2 FQGNSA. The DNA for the CDR3 is TGTGCCAGCAGCCAATCGGGAGGAAACACCATATATTTT. This gives the protein CASSQSGGNTIYF.

The chain employs TRBV9 and TRBJ2-2; 13 nucleotides agree with TRBD2. The ends lost 3 bases at V and 5 bases at J; junction bases unmatched: 4. The CDR3 spans 16 residues. Germline V gene data show CDR1 as SGDLS and CDR2 as YYNGEE. The CDR3 DNA is TGTGCCAGCAGCGCCAGACTAGCGGGAGGTACCGGGGAGCTGTTTTTT. Its translation is CASSARLAGGTGELFF.

This clone was found a few times. One end of the junction varies from germline; a read error may be responsible. V and J are TRBV9 and TRBJ1-2; D uncertain. The CDR3 runs to 15 residues. The germline V gene has CDR1 SGDLS and CDR2 YYNGEE. CDR3 sequence (DNA): TGTGCCAGCAGCCCCCCGGCAGGATCGTTCCTCGAGATCGCATTC. Amino acid sequence: CASSPPAGSFLEIAF.

This chain joins TRBV18 and TRBJ2-7, with D perhaps matching TRBD1 (5 bases). The germline gives CDR1 KGHSH, CDR2 LQKENI. Trimming removed 2 bases at V and 2 bases at J, with 13 bases between. CDR3 size: 15 residues. The CDR3 DNA sequence: TGTGCCAGCTCACCAGACATACAGGCTACCTACGAGCAGTACGTC. It encodes CASSPDIQATYEQYV.

This clone was counted only a few times. The gene calls are TRBV7-3 and TRBJ2-7; D remains unclear. V lost 0 bases, J lost 6 bases, and 9 bases lay in between. This CDR3 spans 13 amino acids. In germline, CDR1 is SGHTA, CDR2 FQGTGA. The chain's CDR3 is CASSLTSRGEQYF. CDR3 nucleotides: TGTGCCAGCAGCTTAACTTCCAGAGGCGAGCAGTACTTC.

This clone was seen only a few times. The chain employs TRBV10-3 and TRBJ2-7; 9 nucleotides line up with TRBD2. The germline V gene has CDR1 ENHRY and CDR2 SYGVKD. The V gene end was trimmed by 5 bases and the J gene end by 4 bases; junction bases not matched to a gene: 6. This CDR3 comprises 14 residues. The CDR3 is CAISLAGVSYEQYF. CDR3 nucleotides: TGTGCCATCAGTTTAGCGGGAGTCTCGTACGAGCAGTACTTC.

This clone was seen only a few times. The chain uses TRBV11-2 and TRBJ2-1; D is ambiguous. The V and J ends lost 5 bases and 10 bases respectively, with 9 bases between them. The CDR3 has 11 residues. Germline CDR1 reads SGHAT; CDR2 reads FQNNGV. This chain's CDR3 is CASSRMEEQFF. CDR3 bases: TGTGCCAGCAGCCGAATGGAGGAGCAGTTCTTC.

The V and J genes are TRBV7-2 and TRBJ2-3; 9 nucleotides line up with TRBD1. Germline V gene sequence: CDR1 SGHTA, CDR2 FQGNSA. The CDR3 length is 14 residues. The V segment lost 6 bases and the J segment 3 bases; nucleotides outside the gene matches: 4. The DNA for the CDR3 is TGTGCCAGCAGACTGACAGGGGGTACAGATACGCAGTATTTT. Translating gives CASRLTGGTDTQYF.

A few counts support this clone. The CDR3 loop is CASSPPRLAGGETQYF. DNA of the CDR3: TGTGCCAGCAGCCCCCCTCGACTAGCGGGCGGGGAGACCCAGTACTTC. J is TRBJ2-5 and V is TRBV7-9, with TRBD2 identical over 10 bases. The germline V gene has CDR1 SEHNR and CDR2 FQNEAQ (reference sequence). The CDR3 loop spans 16 amino acids. The ends lost 5 bases at V and 5 bases at J; junction bases unmatched: 11.

This chain uses TRBV9 with TRBJ2-5, with D uncertain. The CDR3 runs 18 residues. Trimming removed 0 bases at V and 0 bases at J, with 18 bases between. Looked up from germline, CDR1 is SGDLS and CDR2 is YYNGEE. This CDR3 is CASSVAPRTPKYQETQYF. CDR3 DNA: TGTGCCAGCAGCGTAGCACCCCGTACACCCAAATACCAAGAGACCCAGTACTTC. The full variable domain, rest sourced from reference TRBV9 and TRBJ2-5, is DSGVTQTPKHLITATGQRVTLRCSPRSGDLSVYWYQQSLDQGLQFLIQYYNGEERAKGNILERFSAQQFPDLHSELNLSSLELGDSALYFCASSVAPRTPKYQETQYFGPGTRLLVL.

The sample holds a few counts of this clone. The J gene is TRBJ2-5, the V gene TRBV7-2; tentatively, D is TRBD2 (6 bases). Trimming shortened V by 3 bases and J by 1 base, and 9 bases separated the two germline ends. CDR3 length equals 14 residues. Germline-derived CDR1 and CDR2 are SGHTA and FQGNSA. This CDR3 reads CASSLSGLQETQYF. As DNA, the CDR3 is TGTGCCAGCAGCTTGAGCGGGCTCCAAGAGACCCAGTACTTC.

This clone was picked up a small number of times. The gene calls are TRBV10-1 and TRBJ2-4; 7 bases line up with TRBD1. The CDR3 extends over 14 amino acids. Germline CDR1 reads WNHNN; CDR2 reads SYGVQD (reference sequence). The ends lost 2 bases at V and 7 bases at J; junction bases unmatched: 5. CDR3 amino acids: CASSEEQGHNIQYF. The CDR3, as DNA: TGCGCCAGCAGTGAGGAACAGGGGCACAACATTCAGTACTTC.

J is TRBJ1-1 and V is TRBV5-1; 8 bases align to TRBD1. The ends lost 3 bases at V and 2 bases at J; junction bases unmatched: 9. Germline V gene lookup returns CDR1 SGHRS and CDR2 YFSETQ. This CDR3 has 16 residues. CDR3 residues: CASSYTRTGRNTEAFF. The CDR3 DNA is TGCGCCAGCAGCTATACACGGACAGGGAGAAACACTGAAGCTTTCTTT.

This clone was seen more than once but under ten times. The chain employs TRBV28 and TRBJ1-1; D remains unclear. Germline assignment: CDR1 MDHEN and CDR2 SYDVKM. Trimming shortened V by 8 bases and J by 1 base, and 5 bases separated the two germline ends. This CDR3 has 11 residues. The CDR3 DNA reads as TGTGCCAGCGTAGAGAACACTGAAGCTTTCTTT. Protein sequence: CASVENTEAFF. The full variable domain, its missing parts supplied by reference TRBV28 and TRBJ1-1, is DVKVTQSSRYLVKRTGEKVFLECVQDMDHENMFWYRQDPGLGLRLIYFSYDVKMKEKGDIPEGYSVSREKKERFSLILESASTNQTSMYLCASVENTEAFFGQGTRLTVV.